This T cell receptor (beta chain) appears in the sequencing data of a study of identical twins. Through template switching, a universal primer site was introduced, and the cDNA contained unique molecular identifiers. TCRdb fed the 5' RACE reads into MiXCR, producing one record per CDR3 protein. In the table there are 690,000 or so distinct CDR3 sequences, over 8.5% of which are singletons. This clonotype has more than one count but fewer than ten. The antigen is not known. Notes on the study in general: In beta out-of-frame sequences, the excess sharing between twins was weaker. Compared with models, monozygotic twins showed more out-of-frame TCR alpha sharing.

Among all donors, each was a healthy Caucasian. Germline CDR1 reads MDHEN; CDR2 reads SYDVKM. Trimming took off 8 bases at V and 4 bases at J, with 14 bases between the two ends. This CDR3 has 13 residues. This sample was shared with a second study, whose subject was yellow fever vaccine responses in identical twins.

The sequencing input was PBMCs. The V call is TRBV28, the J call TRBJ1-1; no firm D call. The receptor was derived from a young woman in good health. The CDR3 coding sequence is TGTGCCAGCGGCCCGGGGTTCAGCACTGAAGCTTTCTTT. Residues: CASGPGFSTEAFF. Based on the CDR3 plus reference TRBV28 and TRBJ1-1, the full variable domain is DVKVTQSSRYLVKRTGEKVFLECVQDMDHENMFWYRQDPGLGLRLIYFSYDVKMKEKGDIPEGYSVSREKKERFSLILESASTNQTSMYLCASGPGFSTEAFFGQGTRLTVV.